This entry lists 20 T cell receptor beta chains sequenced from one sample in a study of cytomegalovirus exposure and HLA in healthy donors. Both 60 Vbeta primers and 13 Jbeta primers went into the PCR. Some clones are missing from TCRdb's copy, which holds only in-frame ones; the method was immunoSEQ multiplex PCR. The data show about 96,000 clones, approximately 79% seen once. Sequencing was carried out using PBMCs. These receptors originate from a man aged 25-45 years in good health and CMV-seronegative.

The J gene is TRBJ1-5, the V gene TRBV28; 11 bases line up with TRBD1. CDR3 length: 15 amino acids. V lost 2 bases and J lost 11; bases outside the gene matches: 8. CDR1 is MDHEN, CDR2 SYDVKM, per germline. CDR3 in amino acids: CASSLPGTGGLAQHF. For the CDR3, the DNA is TGTGCCAGCAGTTTACCCGGGACAGGGGGATTGGCCCAGCATTTT.

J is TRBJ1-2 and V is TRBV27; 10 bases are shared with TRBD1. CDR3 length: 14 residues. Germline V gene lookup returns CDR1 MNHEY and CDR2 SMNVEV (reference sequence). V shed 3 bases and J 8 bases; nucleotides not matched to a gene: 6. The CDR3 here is CASSFQDRGDGYTF. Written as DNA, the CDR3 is TGTGCCAGCAGTTTCCAGGACAGGGGGGACGGCTACACCTTC.

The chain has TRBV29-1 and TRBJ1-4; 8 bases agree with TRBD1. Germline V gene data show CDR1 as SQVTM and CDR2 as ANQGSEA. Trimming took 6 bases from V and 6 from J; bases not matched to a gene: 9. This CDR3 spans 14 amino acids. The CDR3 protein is CSVASRGLDEKLFF. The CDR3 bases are TGCAGCGTCGCCAGCAGGGGGCTAGATGAAAAACTGTTTTTT.

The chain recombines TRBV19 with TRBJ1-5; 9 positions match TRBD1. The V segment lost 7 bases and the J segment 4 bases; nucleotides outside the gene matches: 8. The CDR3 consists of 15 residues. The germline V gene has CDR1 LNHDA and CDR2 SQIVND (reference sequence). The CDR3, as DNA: TGTGCCAGTACCGCTGGGACAGGGAGGAATCAGCCCCAGCATTTT. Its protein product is CASTAGTGRNQPQHF.

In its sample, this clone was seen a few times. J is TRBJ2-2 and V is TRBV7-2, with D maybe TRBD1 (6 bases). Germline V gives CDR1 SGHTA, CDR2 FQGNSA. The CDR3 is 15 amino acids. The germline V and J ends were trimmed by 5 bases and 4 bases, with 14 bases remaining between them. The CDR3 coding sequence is TGTGCCAGCAGCCCTCAACAGGGACCCACCGGGGAGCTGTTTTTT. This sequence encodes CASSPQQGPTGELFF.

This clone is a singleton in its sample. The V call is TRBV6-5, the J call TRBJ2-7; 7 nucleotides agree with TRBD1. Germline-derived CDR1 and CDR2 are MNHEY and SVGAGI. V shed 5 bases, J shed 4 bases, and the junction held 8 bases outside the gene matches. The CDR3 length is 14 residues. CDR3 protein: CASSPITGEYEQYF. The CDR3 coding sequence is TGTGCCAGCAGTCCAATTACAGGGGAATACGAGCAGTACTTC.

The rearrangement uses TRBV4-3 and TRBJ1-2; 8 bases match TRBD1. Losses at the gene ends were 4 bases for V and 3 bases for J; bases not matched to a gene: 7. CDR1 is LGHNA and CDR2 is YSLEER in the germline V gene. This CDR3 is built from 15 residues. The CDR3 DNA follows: TGCGCCAGCAGCCCTCAGACAGGGGAGGACTATGGCTACACCTTC. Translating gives CASSPQTGEDYGYTF.

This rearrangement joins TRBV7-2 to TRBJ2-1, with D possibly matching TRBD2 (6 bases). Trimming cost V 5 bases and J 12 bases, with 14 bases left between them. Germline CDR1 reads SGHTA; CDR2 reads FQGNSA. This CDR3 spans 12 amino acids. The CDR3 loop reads CASSRGLGWQFF. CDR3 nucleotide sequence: TGTGCCAGCAGCCGGGGACTGGGCTGGCAGTTCTTC.

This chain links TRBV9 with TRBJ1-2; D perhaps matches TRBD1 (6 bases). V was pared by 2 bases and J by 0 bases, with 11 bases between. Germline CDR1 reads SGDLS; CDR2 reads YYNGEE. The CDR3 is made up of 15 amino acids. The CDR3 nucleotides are TGTGCCAGCAGCGTCCAGGGGTCCACTAACTATGGCTACACCTTC. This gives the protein CASSVQGSTNYGYTF.

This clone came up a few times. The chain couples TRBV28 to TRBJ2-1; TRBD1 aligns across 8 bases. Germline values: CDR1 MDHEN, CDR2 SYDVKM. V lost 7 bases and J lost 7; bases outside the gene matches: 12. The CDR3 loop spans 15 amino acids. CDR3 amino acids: CASTTGAGGRNEQFF. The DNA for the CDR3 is TGTGCCAGCACGACAGGGGCAGGGGGGCGAAATGAGCAGTTCTTC.

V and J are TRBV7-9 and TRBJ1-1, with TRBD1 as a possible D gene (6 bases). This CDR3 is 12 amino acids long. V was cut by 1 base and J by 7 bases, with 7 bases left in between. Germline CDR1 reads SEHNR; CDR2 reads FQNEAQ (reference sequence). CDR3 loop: CASSLDRVEAFF. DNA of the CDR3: TGTGCCAGCAGCTTAGACAGGGTTGAAGCTTTCTTT.

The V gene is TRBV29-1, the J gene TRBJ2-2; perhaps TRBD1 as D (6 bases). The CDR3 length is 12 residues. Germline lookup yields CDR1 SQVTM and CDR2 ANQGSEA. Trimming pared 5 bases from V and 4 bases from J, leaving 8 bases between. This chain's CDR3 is CSVPQGTGELFF. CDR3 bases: TGCAGCGTTCCACAGGGCACCGGGGAGCTGTTTTTT.

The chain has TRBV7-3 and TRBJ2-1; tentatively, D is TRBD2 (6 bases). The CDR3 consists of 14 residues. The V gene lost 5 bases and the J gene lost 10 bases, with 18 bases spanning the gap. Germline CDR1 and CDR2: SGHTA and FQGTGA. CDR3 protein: CASSPQTSAVEQFF. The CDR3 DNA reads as TGTGCCAGCAGCCCCCAGACTAGTGCGGTCGAGCAGTTCTTC. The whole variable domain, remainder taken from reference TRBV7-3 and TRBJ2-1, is GAGVSQTPSNKVTEKGKYVELRCDPISGHTALYWYRQSLGQGPEFLIYFQGTGAADDSGLPNDRFFAVRPEGSVSTLKIQRTERGDSAVYLCASSPQTSAVEQFFGPGTRLTVL.

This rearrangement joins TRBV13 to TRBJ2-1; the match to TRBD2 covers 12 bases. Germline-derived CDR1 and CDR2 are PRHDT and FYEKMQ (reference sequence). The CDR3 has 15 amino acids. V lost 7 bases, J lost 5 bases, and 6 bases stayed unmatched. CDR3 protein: CASTLAGGRNNEQFF. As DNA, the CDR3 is TGTGCCAGCACCCTAGCGGGGGGGAGAAACAATGAGCAGTTCTTC.

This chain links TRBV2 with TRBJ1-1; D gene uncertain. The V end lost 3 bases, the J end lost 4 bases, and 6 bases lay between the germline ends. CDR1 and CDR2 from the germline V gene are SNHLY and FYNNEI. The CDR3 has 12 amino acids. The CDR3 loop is CASSESSTEAFF. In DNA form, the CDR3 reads TGTGCCAGCAGTGAGTCCAGCACTGAAGCTTTCTTT.

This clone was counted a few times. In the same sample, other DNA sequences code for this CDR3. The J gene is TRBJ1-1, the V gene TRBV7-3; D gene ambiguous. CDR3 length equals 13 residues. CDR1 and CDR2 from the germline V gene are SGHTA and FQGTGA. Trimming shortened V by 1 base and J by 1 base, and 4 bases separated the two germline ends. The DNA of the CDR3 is TGTGCCAGCAGCTTAAATCGGAACACTGAAGCTTTCTTT. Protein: CASSLNRNTEAFF.

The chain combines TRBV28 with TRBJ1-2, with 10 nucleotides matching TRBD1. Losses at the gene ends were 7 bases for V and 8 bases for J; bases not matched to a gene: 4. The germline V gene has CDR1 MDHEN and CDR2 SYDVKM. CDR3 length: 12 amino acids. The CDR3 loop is CASIGTGVGYTF. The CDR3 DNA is TGTGCCAGCATTGGGACAGGGGTAGGCTACACCTTC.

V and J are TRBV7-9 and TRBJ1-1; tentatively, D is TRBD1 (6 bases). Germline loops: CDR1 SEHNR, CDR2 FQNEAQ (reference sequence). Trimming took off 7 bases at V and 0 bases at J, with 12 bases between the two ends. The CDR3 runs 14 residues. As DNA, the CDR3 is TGTGCCAGCACAAAGGGGGATATGAACACTGAAGCTTTCTTT. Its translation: CASTKGDMNTEAFF. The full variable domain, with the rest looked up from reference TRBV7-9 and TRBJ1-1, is DTGVSQNPRHKITKRGQNVTFRCDPISEHNRLYWYRQTLGQGPEFLTYFQNEAQLEKSRLLSDRFSAERPKGSFSTLEIQRTEQGDSAMYLCASTKGDMNTEAFFGQGTRLTVV.

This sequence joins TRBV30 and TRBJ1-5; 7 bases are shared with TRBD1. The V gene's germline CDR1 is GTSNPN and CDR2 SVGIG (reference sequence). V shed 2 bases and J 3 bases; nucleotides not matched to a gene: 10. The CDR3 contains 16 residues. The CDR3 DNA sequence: TGTGCCTGGAGTCATGGATCGGGACAGACCAATCAGCCCCAGCATTTT. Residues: CAWSHGSGQTNQPQHF. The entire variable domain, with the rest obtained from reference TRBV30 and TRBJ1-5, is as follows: SQTIHQWPATLVQPVGSPLSLECTVEGTSNPNLYWYRQAAGRGLQLLFYSVGIGQISSEVPQNLSASRPQDRQFILSSKKLLLSDSGFYLCAWSHGSGQTNQPQHFGDGTRLSIL.

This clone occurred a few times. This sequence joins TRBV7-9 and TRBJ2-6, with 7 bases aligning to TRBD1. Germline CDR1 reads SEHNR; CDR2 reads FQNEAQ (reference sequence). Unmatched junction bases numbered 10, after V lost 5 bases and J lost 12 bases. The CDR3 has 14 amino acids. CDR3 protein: CASSNAGTAGVLTF. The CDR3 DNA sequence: TGTGCCAGCAGCAACGCCGGGACAGCTGGCGTCCTGACTTTC.